Each of the 29 T cell receptor beta chains below was sequenced from the same sample in a study of molecular identifiers for immune sequencing clone quantification. TCRdb reprocessed the PCR reads via MiXCR and lists one record per CDR3 protein. In the table there are approximately 550,000 distinct CDR3 sequences, roughly 24% of which are singletons. Sequences were obtained from naive CD8+ T cells from blood, with Jurkat cell RNA spiked in. The subset: FACS-sorted CD8+CD4-CCR7+CD45RA+ naive T cells. These receptors all stem from a human donor in good health. Some libraries in this study had Jurkat cell RNA spiked in.

On this clonotype itself: A much larger clone differs from this one at a single base, so this may be a read error. The chain combines TRBV5-1 with TRBJ1-1, with 7 nucleotides matching TRBD1. Per the germline V gene, CDR1 is SGHRS and CDR2 is YFSETQ. Trimming cost V 4 bases and J 2 bases; bases outside gene matches: 17. The CDR3 is 18 amino acids. CDR3 loop: CASSPEQGIHHFNTEAFF. The CDR3 DNA follows: TGCGCCAGCAGCCCAGAACAGGGGATCCACCACTTTAACACTGAAGCTTTCTTT. The full variable domain, rest sourced from reference TRBV5-1 and TRBJ1-1, is KAGVTQTPRYLIKTRGQQVTLSCSPISGHRSVSWYQQTPGQGLQFLFEYFSETQRNKGNFPGRFSGRQFSNSRSEMNVSTLELGDSALYLCASSPEQGIHHFNTEAFFGQGTRLTVV.

The sample holds a few counts of this clonotype. The V and J genes are TRBV7-2 and TRBJ2-3; D tentatively reads TRBD1 or TRBD2 (5 bases each). V was trimmed by 5 bases and J by 0 bases, leaving 18 bases between them. Germline values: CDR1 SGHTA, CDR2 FQGNSA. The CDR3 spans 17 residues. CDR3 coding DNA: TGTGCCAGCAGCACCGGAGTCGGGGACCCGAGCACAGATACGCAGTATTTT. Translated: CASSTGVGDPSTDTQYF. Full variable domain (remainder filled in from reference TRBV7-2 and TRBJ2-3): GAGVSQSPSNKVTEKGKDVELRCDPISGHTALYWYRQSLGQGLEFLIYFQGNSAPDKSGLPSDRFSAERTGGSVSTLTIQRTQQEDSAVYLCASSTGVGDPSTDTQYFGPGTRLTVL.

Notes on this clonotype: This may come from a read error, since a much larger clone is one base off. The chain carries TRBV4-1 and TRBJ2-1; 7 nucleotides align to TRBD1. Germline V gene sequence: CDR1 MGHRA, CDR2 YSYEKL. The CDR3 extends over 16 amino acids. The CDR3 nucleotides are TGCGCCAGCAGCCGAGCGACAGGGCTAGCCTACAATGAGCAGCTCTTC. Its translation: CASSRATGLAYNEQLF.

This clonotype has at least ten counts. The chain couples TRBV5-1 to TRBJ2-7, with D maybe TRBD1 (6 bases). With 2 bases removed from V and 2 bases from J, the gap between germline ends came to 14 bases. Germline V gene data show CDR1 as SGHRS and CDR2 as YFSETQ. The CDR3 is made up of 15 amino acids. The CDR3 region is CASSFQGMSAYEQYF. CDR3 in DNA: TGCGCCAGCAGCTTTCAGGGGATGAGTGCCTACGAGCAGTACTTC.

The CDR3 here is CATSTLDRAAFYEQYF. The CDR3, as DNA: TGTGCCACCAGCACATTGGACAGGGCTGCTTTTTACGAGCAGTACTTC. This chain links TRBV15 with TRBJ2-7; 8 nucleotides agree with TRBD1. This CDR3 region has 16 residues. The germline CDR1 and CDR2 sequences are LNHNV and YYDKDF (reference sequence). Trimming at V came to 4 bases and at J to 4 bases, leaving 12 bases not matched to a gene.

This clonotype appeared a few times. J is TRBJ2-1 and V is TRBV4-3, with D perhaps matching TRBD2 (6 bases). V was cut by 0 bases and J by 4 bases, with 16 bases left in between. This CDR3 has 17 amino acids. Germline assignment: CDR1 LGHNA and CDR2 YSLEER. The DNA of the CDR3 is TGCGCCAGCAGCCAAGATTCCGGGGTACTAGCTTACAATGAGCAGTTCTTC. Protein: CASSQDSGVLAYNEQFF.

This clonotype was observed once. This may be a read error, as it is one base from a much larger clone. V usage is TRBV27 and J usage is TRBJ2-5, with D perhaps matching TRBD2 (6 bases). The CDR3 has 14 amino acids. Germline lookup yields CDR1 MNHEY and CDR2 SMNVEV (reference sequence). The V end was cut by 3 bases, the J end by 5 bases, with 13 bases between. The CDR3 DNA sequence: TGTGCCAGCAGTTTGCGGTCAGGGACTGAGACCCAGTACTTC. Translation gives CASSLRSGTETQYF.

In DNA, the CDR3 is TGTGCCAGCAGCTTAGCTGAGAATAGCAATCAGCCCCAGCATTTT. Translation gives CASSLAENSNQPQHF. The rearrangement joins TRBV5-6 to TRBJ1-5, with no clear D. The CDR3 covers 15 residues. The V end was cut by 2 bases, the J end by 0 bases, with 9 bases between. Germline CDR1 is SGHDT and CDR2 is YYEEEE.

The V call is TRBV18, the J call TRBJ2-5, with 9 positions matching TRBD2. Germline CDR1 KGHSH, CDR2 LQKENI. V gave up 2 bases and J gave up 3 bases; unmatched junction bases: 7. The CDR3 is 16 residues long. In DNA, the CDR3 is TGTGCCAGCTCACCATTCGCTTTAGCGGGGGAAGAGACCCAGTACTTC. Amino acid sequence: CASSPFALAGEETQYF.

Note on this clonotype: A single base separates this from a much larger clone, so it may be a read error. In nucleotides, the CDR3 is TGTGCCTGGAGCGCAGGGTTAAGCTACGAGCAGTACTTC. It yields the protein CAWSAGLSYEQYF. The V and J genes are TRBV30 and TRBJ2-7, with a weak D call TRBD1 (5 bases). The CDR3 sequence is 13 residues long. Germline assignment: CDR1 GTSNPN and CDR2 SVGIG (reference sequence). Trimming shortened V by 3 bases and J by 3 bases, and 12 bases separated the two germline ends.

Of note for this clonotype: A clone one base away is much larger, so this may be a read error. V usage is TRBV5-1 and J usage is TRBJ2-7, with 8 bases matching TRBD1. The length of the CDR3 is 14 residues. Germline loops: CDR1 SGHRS, CDR2 YFSETQ. The CDR3 loop reads CASSIYQGAFEQSF. As DNA, the CDR3 is TGCGCCAGCAGCATATACCAGGGGGCGTTCGAGCAGTCCTTC.

The chain recombines TRBV12-3 or TRBV12-4 with TRBJ1-1; no clear D gene. The CDR3 runs 14 residues. V lost 10 bases and J 5 bases, leaving 20 bases between the germline ends. CDR3 DNA sequence: TGTGCCACCGGAGACAATAATTTATGGACTGAAGCTTTCTTT. As protein: CATGDNNLWTEAFF.

Ten or more counts support this clonotype. The chain employs TRBV7-9 and TRBJ2-1; D gene ambiguous. With 5 bases removed from V and 9 bases from J, the gap between germline ends came to 8 bases. The V gene's germline CDR1 is SEHNR and CDR2 FQNEAQ (reference sequence). The CDR3 is 11 amino acids. The CDR3 spells CASSPIGEQFF. The CDR3 DNA sequence: TGTGCCAGCAGCCCCATCGGTGAGCAGTTCTTC.

The sample holds a few counts of this clonotype. V usage is TRBV24-1 and J usage is TRBJ2-1, with a weak D call TRBD2 (6 bases). Germline V gives CDR1 KGHDR, CDR2 SFDVKD. The germline V and J ends were trimmed by 5 bases and 7 bases, with 20 bases remaining between them. The CDR3 has 16 residues. This CDR3 is CATSGYAGSKGNEQFF. In DNA form, the CDR3 reads TGTGCCACCAGTGGCTATGCGGGATCTAAAGGGAATGAGCAGTTCTTC.

This chain joins TRBV29-1 and TRBJ2-2; 9 bases fit TRBD2. Losses at the gene ends were 0 bases for V and 1 base for J; bases not matched to a gene: 3. The CDR3 is 16 residues long. The germline V gene encodes CDR1 SQVTM and CDR2 ANQGSEA. The CDR3 DNA reads as TGCAGCGTTGAAGAGGTTAGCGGGGGGAACACCGGGGAGCTGTTTTTT. Translation gives CSVEEVSGGNTGELFF.

In this sample, this clonotype turned up many times. The chain couples TRBV2 to TRBJ1-3; 8 nucleotides align to TRBD1. V shed 5 bases and J 4 bases; nucleotides not matched to a gene: 4. The CDR3 runs to 14 residues. Germline V gene sequence: CDR1 SNHLY, CDR2 FYNNEI. The CDR3 region is CASSLDRGGNTIYF. CDR3 DNA: TGTGCCAGCAGTCTCGACAGGGGCGGAAACACCATATATTTT.

As regards this clonotype: Since a much larger clone is just one base distant, this may be a read error. The chain has TRBV4-3 and TRBJ1-1; D unclear. This CDR3 comprises 15 residues. The germline V gene has CDR1 LGHNA and CDR2 YSLEER. V lost 1 base, J lost 1 base, and 10 bases lay in between. The CDR3 sequence: CASSQAAMGNTEAFF. The CDR3 DNA follows: TGCGCCAGCAGCCAAGCCGCTATGGGGAACACTGAAGCTTTCTTT.

This clonotype was recorded many times. The chain employs TRBV29-1 and TRBJ1-1; maybe TRBD1 (5 bases). CDR1 and CDR2 (germline): SQVTM, ANQGSEA. The CDR3 is made up of 12 amino acids. Trimming left V 5 bases short and J 2 bases short, with 9 bases between. DNA for the CDR3: TGCAGCGTTAACAGGAAAAACACTGAAGCTTTCTTT. It translates to CSVNRKNTEAFF.

This chain joins TRBV7-9 and TRBJ1-4, with D hard to call. The CDR3 consists of 15 residues. Trimming took 0 bases from V and 5 from J, leaving 10 bases between them. Germline V gene data show CDR1 as SEHNR and CDR2 as FQNEAQ (reference sequence). The DNA of the CDR3 is TGTGCCAGCAGCTTAGCTACTGACCTAAATGAAAAACTGTTTTTT. Translating gives CASSLATDLNEKLFF.

The chain carries TRBV6-5 and TRBJ1-1, with TRBD1 as a possible D gene (5 bases). The CDR3 is made up of 13 amino acids. The germline V and J ends were trimmed by 5 bases and 7 bases, with 14 bases remaining between them. The germline CDR1 and CDR2 sequences are MNHEY and SVGAGI. CDR3 protein: CASSIPGTHEAFF. CDR3 DNA: TGTGCCAGCAGTATTCCCGGGACCCATGAAGCTTTCTTT.

In its sample, this clonotype was seen a few times. This chain connects TRBV12-3 or TRBV12-4 to TRBJ2-3; 14 nucleotides line up with TRBD2. Losses at the gene ends were 6 bases for V and 5 bases for J; bases not matched to a gene: 4. The CDR3 totals 15 residues. Written as DNA, the CDR3 is TGTGCCAGCAGCTGGACTAGCGGGGGGTTAGATACGCAGTATTTT. This sequence encodes CASSWTSGGLDTQYF.

This chain connects TRBV7-9 to TRBJ2-7; 8 positions match TRBD2. V lost 4 bases, J lost 1 base, and 12 bases stayed unmatched. Per the germline V gene, CDR1 is SEHNR and CDR2 is FQNEAQ (reference sequence). The CDR3 consists of 17 residues. The CDR3 DNA is TGTGCCAGCAGCTCCCCCGTACTAGCGGACCCTTCCTACGAGCAGTACTTC. This codes for CASSSPVLADPSYEQYF.

The chain employs TRBV19 and TRBJ2-1, with 13 bases matching TRBD2. Germline V gene sequence: CDR1 LNHDA, CDR2 SQIVND (reference sequence). The V and J ends lost 5 bases and 5 bases, in that order; junction bases with no gene match: 3. This CDR3 is 15 amino acids long. The CDR3 sequence: CASSWGLAGNNEQFF. In DNA form, the CDR3 reads TGTGCCAGTAGTTGGGGACTAGCGGGGAACAATGAGCAGTTCTTC. Full variable domain (outside the CDR3, taken from reference TRBV19 and TRBJ2-1): DGGITQSPKYLFRKEGQNVTLSCEQNLNHDAMYWYRQDPGQGLRLIYYSQIVNDFQKGDIAEGYSVSREKKESFPLTVTSAQKNPTAFYLCASSWGLAGNNEQFFGPGTRLTVL.

In regard to this clonotype: A much more abundant neighbour one base away suggests this may be a read error. No conserved phenylalanine or tryptophan ends this CDR3, so it is likely a read error. The chain has TRBV4-3 and TRBJ2-7; D remains unclear. The germline CDR1 and CDR2 sequences are LGHNA and YSLEER. The V end was cut by 0 bases, the J end by 2 bases, with 11 bases between. The CDR3 spans 15 residues. The CDR3 here is CASSQERGAPYEQYS. The DNA for the CDR3 is TGCGCCAGCAGCCAAGAACGTGGCGCTCCCTACGAGCAGTACTCC.

This clonotype has a count of ten or more. The chain employs TRBV12-3 or TRBV12-4 and TRBJ2-5; TRBD2 agrees at 8 bases. The CDR3 is made up of 16 amino acids. V lost 5 bases to trimming and J lost 1 base; unmatched junction nucleotides: 9. CDR3 sequence: CASSTPSGGFQETQYF. As DNA, the CDR3 is TGTGCCAGCAGTACCCCTTCGGGGGGGTTCCAAGAGACCCAGTACTTC.

In the case of this clonotype: Mismatch with germline at one junction end may stem from a read error. DNA of the CDR3: TGTGCCAGCAGCTTAGAGTGTGATGCTGAAGCTCTCTTT. Protein: CASSLECDAEALF. The chain couples TRBV7-3 to TRBJ1-1; no clear D. This CDR3 spans 13 amino acids. Germline V CDR1 and CDR2: SGHTA, FQGTGA.

The V and J genes are TRBV7-9 and TRBJ2-5, with a possible D match to TRBD1 (6 bases). V lost 4 bases and J lost 1, with 16 bases in between. Germline V gene sequence: CDR1 SEHNR, CDR2 FQNEAQ (reference sequence). The CDR3 is made up of 16 amino acids. The CDR3 region is CASSSSVGRGQETQYF. The CDR3 DNA reads as TGTGCCAGCAGCTCATCCGTGGGCAGGGGCCAAGAGACCCAGTACTTC.

Worth noting for this clonotype: Since the CDR3 does not end with the conserved phenylalanine or tryptophan, this likely comes from a read error. V gene TRBV4-3 combines with J gene TRBJ2-7; TRBD2 agrees at 8 bases. Looked up from germline, CDR1 is LGHNA and CDR2 is YSLEER. There are 14 residues in the CDR3. Trimming cost V 3 bases and J 4 bases; bases outside gene matches: 5. The CDR3 loop reads CASSQTSATYEQYS. CDR3 coding DNA: TGCGCCAGCAGCCAGACTAGCGCTACTTACGAGCAGTACTCC.

V and J are TRBV3-1 and TRBJ1-1, with 8 bases fitting TRBD1. Germline assignment: CDR1 LGHDT and CDR2 YNNKEL (reference sequence). Unmatched junction bases numbered 13, after V lost 3 bases and J lost 4 bases. CDR3 size: 17 residues. CDR3 loop: CASSQGARGRVGTEAFF. The CDR3 DNA follows: TGTGCCAGCAGCCAGGGGGCCAGGGGGCGGGTTGGCACTGAAGCTTTCTTT.